These 28 T cell receptor beta chains came from one sample sequenced in a study of CD8 T cells in ankylosing spondylitis. TCRdb ran MiXCR on the 5' RACE reads and lists one entry per CDR3 protein. Of about 130,000 distinct CDR3 sequences in the sample, over 9.5% are singletons; the top ten hold less than 5%. Material: blood, either unsorted or a sorted T cell fraction (not recorded which). Receptors originate from a female donor with ankylosing spondylitis or in good health (not recorded which).

This clonotype was observed many times. This chain connects TRBV14 to TRBJ2-3; 7 bases fit TRBD2. The V gene end was trimmed by 4 bases and the J gene end by 0 bases; junction bases not matched to a gene: 13. The germline CDR1 and CDR2 sequences are SGHDN and FVKESK. This CDR3 contains 18 residues. CDR3 amino acids: CASSPFGEGLPSTDTQYF. The CDR3 DNA reads as TGTGCCAGCAGCCCTTTCGGGGAGGGACTGCCTAGCACAGATACGCAGTATTTT.

This clonotype was found a few times. V gene TRBV12-3 or TRBV12-4 combines with J gene TRBJ2-1, with D possibly being TRBD1 or TRBD2 (6 bases each). This CDR3 region has 12 residues. The V and J ends lost 6 bases and 7 bases respectively, with 10 bases between them. CDR3 protein: CASSWRGNEQFF. CDR3 sequence (DNA): TGTGCCAGCAGCTGGAGGGGGAATGAGCAGTTCTTC.

Remarks on this clonotype: This may arise from a read error, as a much more abundant clone is one base away. The V and J genes are TRBV11-2 and TRBJ2-1, with TRBD2 as a possible D gene (6 bases). In germline, CDR1 is SGHAT, CDR2 FQNNGV. V lost 2 bases and J lost 8, with 13 bases in between. The CDR3 length is 14 residues. The CDR3 DNA sequence: TGTGCCAGCAGCTTATCCGCGGAGGGAGATGAGCAGTTCTTC. This encodes CASSLSAEGDEQFF.

This clonotype was recorded a few times. The gene calls are TRBV18 and TRBJ2-7, with 8 bases fitting TRBD1. The CDR3 consists of 13 residues. J lost 2 bases, V lost 8 bases, and 5 bases had no gene match. The germline gives CDR1 KGHSH, CDR2 LQKENI. CDR3 DNA sequence: TGTGCCAGCGGCGGACAGGGTACCTACGAGCAGTACTTC. Encoded protein: CASGGQGTYEQYF.

This clonotype showed up many times. V is TRBV9 and J is TRBJ1-1, with D maybe TRBD1 (6 bases). The CDR3 loop spans 15 amino acids. Per germline, CDR1 SGDLS and CDR2 YYNGEE. V lost 5 bases to trimming and J lost 5 bases, with 19 bases between them. CDR3: CASSRPSGAVTEAFF. The DNA of the CDR3 is TGTGCCAGCAGTCGCCCGTCAGGGGCAGTAACTGAAGCTTTCTTT.

Ten or more counts support this clonotype. The J gene is TRBJ2-1, the V gene TRBV5-1, with a possible D match to TRBD2 (6 bases). The CDR3 covers 14 residues. Deletions cut 3 bases from V and 7 bases from J, with 14 bases between. CDR1 and CDR2 from the germline V gene are SGHRS and YFSETQ. The CDR3 sequence: CASSWGGVGNEQFF. CDR3 DNA: TGCGCCAGCAGCTGGGGCGGGGTGGGGAATGAGCAGTTCTTC.

This clonotype was picked up many times. The V call is TRBV20-1, the J call TRBJ2-5; 7 bases line up with TRBD2. Germline CDR1 reads DFQATT; CDR2 reads SNEGSKA (reference sequence). The CDR3 has 11 amino acids. V lost 4 bases to trimming and J lost 9 bases; unmatched junction nucleotides: 5. Here the CDR3 reads CSATLGRAQYF. In DNA, the CDR3 is TGCAGTGCTACTTTGGGGAGGGCCCAGTACTTC.

This clonotype was detected many times. The genes are TRBV19 and TRBJ1-5; 10 bases map to TRBD1. Trimming at V came to 4 bases and at J to 1 base, leaving 4 bases not matched to a gene. The CDR3 consists of 16 residues. Germline V CDR1 and CDR2: LNHDA, SQIVND (reference sequence). Here the CDR3 reads CASSTRQGASNQPQHF. CDR3 bases: TGTGCCAGTAGTACTCGACAGGGGGCGAGCAATCAGCCCCAGCATTTT.

This clonotype was observed at least ten times. The chain combines TRBV6-5 with TRBJ2-5, with TRBD2 matching over 7 bases. CDR1 is MNHEY, CDR2 SVGAGI, per germline. With 2 bases clipped from V and 4 bases from J, the junction kept 10 bases outside the gene matches. This CDR3 comprises 16 residues. The CDR3 sequence: CASSYPSSSGVETQYF. The CDR3 coding sequence is TGTGCCAGCAGTTACCCTTCCTCCAGCGGGGTAGAGACCCAGTACTTC.

This clonotype was detected many times. The V and J genes are TRBV15 and TRBJ2-5, with D unclear. Germline values: CDR1 LNHNV, CDR2 YYDKDF (reference sequence). The V and J ends lost 0 bases and 7 bases respectively, with 6 bases between them. There are 12 residues in the CDR3. The CDR3 bases are TGTGCCACCAGCAGAGATAAGGGGACCCAGTACTTC. Residues: CATSRDKGTQYF.

This clonotype was recorded once. A much larger clonotype is one base distant, so this may be a read error. The chain links TRBV6-1 to TRBJ1-5; D is possibly TRBD1 (5 bases). Germline V gene sequence: CDR1 MNHNS, CDR2 SASEGT. V lost 3 bases, J lost 2 bases, and 11 bases lay in between. This CDR3 has 15 residues. The CDR3 region has the DNA TGTGCCAGCAGTGACCTGACAGAGGGCAATCAGCCCCAGCATTTT. It yields the protein CASSDLTEGNQPQHF.

This clonotype was recorded many times. The chain is built from TRBV7-9 and TRBJ1-2; 7 bases match TRBD1. Trimming cost V 3 bases and J 6 bases; bases outside gene matches: 13. The CDR3 spans 16 residues. Per the germline V gene, CDR1 is SEHNR and CDR2 is FQNEAQ (reference sequence). The CDR3 loop is CASSLESATGSNGYTF. CDR3 DNA sequence: TGTGCCAGCAGCTTGGAATCGGCGACAGGGAGCAATGGCTACACCTTC.

The sample holds a few counts of this clonotype. The rearrangement links TRBV11-3 to TRBJ1-2; no reliable D call. CDR1 is SGHNT, CDR2 YENEEA, per germline. This CDR3 is 13 amino acids long. V was pared by 0 bases and J by 5 bases, with 7 bases between. The chain's CDR3 is CASSLEVSYGYTF. The CDR3 DNA is TGTGCCAGCAGCTTAGAGGTCTCGTATGGCTACACCTTC.

Only a few counts were recorded for this clonotype. The chain carries TRBV11-3 and TRBJ2-1, with 10 nucleotides matching TRBD2. Trimming at V came to 5 bases and at J to 3 bases, leaving 10 bases not matched to a gene. The CDR3 extends over 17 amino acids. CDR1 is SGHNT, CDR2 YENEEA, per germline. CDR3 amino acids: CASSRTGLARSYNEQFF. The CDR3 DNA is TGTGCCAGCAGCAGAACGGGACTAGCGAGGAGCTACAATGAGCAGTTCTTC.

The sample holds many counts of this clonotype. The chain has TRBV12-3 or TRBV12-4 and TRBJ1-1; possible D gene TRBD1, 5 bases. Trimming cost V 8 bases and J 0 bases, with 19 bases left between them. This CDR3 is built from 16 residues. CDR3 DNA: TGTGCCAGCGGACATCGACCGGTGGAGCTGAACACTGAAGCTTTCTTT. Amino acid sequence: CASGHRPVELNTEAFF.

This clonotype has a count of ten or more. This chain links TRBV6-2 or TRBV6-3 with TRBJ1-5; D is ambiguous. V was cut by 10 bases and J by 2 bases, with 18 bases left in between. Germline-derived CDR1 and CDR2 are MNHEY and SVGEGT. The CDR3 runs to 15 residues. CDR3 nucleotide sequence: TGTGCCACCCTAACGAATTCTAGGGGCAATCAGCCCCAGCATTTT. It translates to CATLTNSRGNQPQHF.

This clonotype is classed as medium-sized. This chain connects TRBV7-2 to TRBJ2-3; 8 bases are shared with TRBD2. V trimming: 0 bases; J trimming: 2 bases; junction bases outside the gene matches: 7. The CDR3 has 17 amino acids. Germline CDR1 is SGHTA and CDR2 is FQGNSA. The CDR3 DNA is TGTGCCAGCAGCTTAGCGGCCTTAGCGGGAATCACAGATACGCAGTATTTT. Translation: CASSLAALAGITDTQYF.

At least ten counts were recorded for this clonotype. The chain joins TRBV18 to TRBJ1-1; no clear D. Trimming shortened V by 5 bases and J by 3 bases, and 10 bases separated the two germline ends. Germline V lookup: CDR1 KGHSH, CDR2 LQKENI. This CDR3 is 13 amino acids long. CDR3 in DNA: TGTGCCAGCTCAGATAACAGAGACACTGAAGCTTTCTTT. Protein: CASSDNRDTEAFF.

The sample holds many counts of this clonotype. The chain combines TRBV5-1 with TRBJ2-4; the D is unclear. V lost 0 bases, J lost 7 bases, and 11 bases lay in between. Germline-derived CDR1 and CDR2 are SGHRS and YFSETQ. CDR3 length: 14 amino acids. The DNA of the CDR3 is TGCGCCAGCAGCTTGGAGTCTAGTGCGAACATTCAGTACTTC. Translation: CASSLESSANIQYF.

The CDR3 DNA reads as TGTGCCAGCAGCTTACACGTGGCGAACACCGGGGAGCTGTTTTTT. Its protein is CASSLHVANTGELFF. V usage is TRBV7-9 and J usage is TRBJ2-2; D uncertain. This CDR3 is built from 15 residues. CDR1 and CDR2 from the germline V gene are SEHNR and FQNEAQ (reference sequence). Trimming removed 2 bases at V and 0 bases at J, with 7 bases between.

This clonotype was observed a handful of times. A single base separates this from a much larger clone, so it may be a read error. The V call is TRBV6-1, the J call TRBJ1-2, with TRBD1 identical over 7 bases. V shed 6 bases, J shed 0 bases, and the junction held 4 bases outside the gene matches. Per germline, CDR1 MNHNS and CDR2 SASEGT. The CDR3 covers 14 residues. CDR3 protein: CASRRDSSNYGYTF. The CDR3 bases are TGTGCCAGCAGACGGGACAGCTCTAACTATGGCTACACCTTC.

The table lists this clonotype with many counts. The CDR3 DNA reads as TGTGCCAGCAGCCAAAGCTGGCCTATTTACAATCAGCCCCAGCATTTT. Its protein is CASSQSWPIYNQPQHF. The chain employs TRBV4-2 and TRBJ1-5; no clear D. V shed 2 bases and J shed 3 bases, with 14 bases lying between them. This CDR3 has 16 amino acids. Germline CDR1 LGHNA, CDR2 YNFKEQ.

This clonotype was seen many times. The V gene is TRBV20-1, the J gene TRBJ2-3; no definite D call. Germline assignment: CDR1 DFQATT and CDR2 SNEGSKA (reference sequence). V was cut by 6 bases and J by 11 bases, with 27 bases left in between. This CDR3 is built from 15 residues. CDR3 protein: CSADAGWPGRSMQYF. In nucleotides, the CDR3 is TGCAGTGCCGACGCAGGATGGCCTGGAAGAAGTATGCAGTATTTT.

This clonotype was detected ten times or more. The rearrangement links TRBV5-6 to TRBJ1-4; D not certain. Germline V lookup: CDR1 SGHDT, CDR2 YYEEEE. The CDR3 length is 14 residues. Trimming cost V 2 bases and J 7 bases, with 12 bases left between them. For the CDR3, the DNA is TGTGCCAGCAGCTTCTGGTTGTTGGGTGAAAAACTGTTTTTT. It specifies CASSFWLLGEKLFF.

There are many counts of this clonotype. J is TRBJ2-1 and V is TRBV2; 8 positions agree with TRBD1. The germline CDR1 and CDR2 sequences are SNHLY and FYNNEI. This CDR3 comprises 14 residues. Trimming took 10 bases from V and 6 from J; bases not matched to a gene: 11. The CDR3 here is CATSAGTGPNEQFF. The CDR3 nucleotides are TGTGCCACTTCGGCCGGGACAGGCCCCAATGAGCAGTTCTTC.

This clonotype was counted between two and nine times. V and J are TRBV7-6 and TRBJ1-4, with unresolved D. This CDR3 region has 15 residues. Trimming removed 3 bases at V and 7 bases at J, with 15 bases between. Germline loops: CDR1 SGHVS, CDR2 FNYEAQ. The CDR3: CASSFRPSDGEKLFF. Here the CDR3 DNA reads TGTGCCAGCAGCTTTCGGCCCTCCGACGGTGAAAAACTGTTTTTT.

This clonotype was observed a few times. The genes are TRBV29-1 and TRBJ2-7; D is possibly TRBD2 (6 bases). The CDR3 runs 12 residues. V was cut by 7 bases and J by 2 bases, with 12 bases left in between. The germline V gene has CDR1 SQVTM and CDR2 ANQGSEA. The CDR3 sequence: CSGAGGTYEQYF. In DNA form, the CDR3 reads TGCAGCGGGGCCGGGGGAACCTACGAGCAGTACTTC.

This clonotype was detected many times. The CDR3 DNA sequence: TGTGCCAGCAGCTTAGGGAAAACGGCTGCTTTCTTT. Translated, it gives CASSLGKTAAFF. The chain recombines TRBV7-9 with TRBJ1-1; D is ambiguous. The CDR3 has 12 residues. CDR1 is SEHNR, CDR2 FQNEAQ, per germline (reference sequence). V was cut by 1 base and J by 11 bases, with 11 bases left in between.